The 19 T cell receptor beta chains below all came from one sample that was sequenced in a study of blood T cells in healthy people across ages. With a J-beta primer mix and a sample-barcoded 5' primer, a second PCR ran roughly 6 to 11 cycles. MiXCR, applied by TCRdb to the 5' RACE reads, yields one record per CDR3 protein. Altogether about 1.8 million distinct CDR3 sequences are present, 49% being singletons, with the ten largest covering over 2%. The sample comprised blood. These receptors originate from a woman aged 35 to 49 in good health.

This clonotype has only a few counts. The chain employs TRBV6-2 or TRBV6-3 and TRBJ2-1; TRBD2 aligns across 9 bases. Germline CDR1 is MNHEY and CDR2 is SVGEGT. Trimming removed 4 bases from V and 5 bases from J; junction bases left unmatched: 6. This CDR3 has 15 amino acids. The CDR3 spells CASSSLRGGNNEQFF. The CDR3 DNA reads as TGTGCCAGCAGTTCCTTGCGGGGGGGCAACAATGAGCAGTTCTTC.

V gene TRBV6-2 or TRBV6-3 combines with J gene TRBJ2-5; 7 bases are shared with TRBD1. Per the germline V gene, CDR1 is MNHEY and CDR2 is SVGEGT. V lost 4 bases to trimming and J lost 6 bases; unmatched junction nucleotides: 8. The CDR3 runs to 14 residues. CDR3 in amino acids: CASSSQTGWKTQYF. The CDR3, as DNA: TGTGCCAGCAGTTCCCAGACAGGGTGGAAGACCCAGTACTTC.

The V and J genes are TRBV11-2 and TRBJ1-2; the D gene is possibly TRBD1 (6 bases). The germline V gene encodes CDR1 SGHAT and CDR2 FQNNGV. The V end lost 4 bases, the J end lost 9 bases, and 18 bases lay between the germline ends. This CDR3 is 14 amino acids long. CDR3 residues: CASSSAQGRTSYTF. DNA of the CDR3: TGTGCCAGCAGCTCCGCTCAGGGGAGAACGAGCTACACCTTC.

This clonotype has just one count. An end of the junction does not agree with germline; a read error may underlie this. The chain employs TRBV4-3 and TRBJ2-3, with 8 bases that match TRBD2. In germline, CDR1 is LGHNA, CDR2 YSLEER. There are 18 residues in the CDR3. The CDR3 DNA is TGCGCCAGCAGCCAAGATCCCACTAGCGGCACCAGCACAGATATGCAGTATTTT. Protein: CASSQDPTSGTSTDMQYF.

The CDR3 loop is CASSQDPLRSRQYF. The DNA for the CDR3 is TGTGCCAGCAGCCAAGACCCCCTGAGATCGCGTCAGTACTTC. This chain connects TRBV14 to TRBJ2-5; D is undetermined. Germline V gives CDR1 SGHDN, CDR2 FVKESK. This CDR3 has 14 amino acids. The V and J ends lost 0 bases and 11 bases respectively, with 16 bases between them.

This clonotype was counted between two and nine times. The chain uses TRBV7-9 and TRBJ1-2, with TRBD1 matching 8 bases. The CDR3 sequence is 15 residues long. Germline V CDR1 and CDR2: SEHNR, FQNEAQ (reference sequence). Trimming took 5 bases from V and 4 from J; bases not matched to a gene: 9. CDR3 sequence (DNA): TGTGCCAGCAGCCCAAACAGGGGGGAGGGCTATGGCTACACCTTC. As protein: CASSPNRGEGYGYTF. The full variable domain, completed using reference TRBV7-9 and TRBJ1-2, is DTGVSQNPRHKITKRGQNVTFRCDPISEHNRLYWYRQTLGQGPEFLTYFQNEAQLEKSRLLSDRFSAERPKGSFSTLEIQRTEQGDSAMYLCASSPNRGEGYGYTFGSGTRLTVV.

The rearrangement joins TRBV20-1 to TRBJ2-3; no reliable D call. Germline CDR1 reads DFQATT; CDR2 reads SNEGSKA (reference sequence). V was clipped by 0 bases and J by 2 bases, with 12 bases between them. The CDR3 is 15 residues long. Here the CDR3 reads CSARDLGKNTDTQYF. CDR3 nucleotides: TGCAGTGCTAGAGATCTAGGAAAGAACACAGATACGCAGTATTTT.

Here the CDR3 DNA reads TGTGCCAGCAGCCAGATCGGGTACGAGCAGTACTTC. It codes for CASSQIGYEQYF. The chain is built from TRBV7-8 and TRBJ2-7; D is unclear. Germline CDR1 and CDR2: SGHVS and FQNEAQ. CDR3 length equals 12 residues. V was cut by 5 bases and J by 4 bases, with 9 bases left in between.

This clonotype was counted between two and nine times. The chain recombines TRBV20-1 with TRBJ2-5, with 9 bases fitting TRBD2. V lost 5 bases, J lost 4 bases, and 8 bases stayed unmatched. CDR1 is DFQATT and CDR2 is SNEGSKA in the germline V gene (reference sequence). The CDR3 consists of 14 residues. This CDR3 reads CSARGGAVGETQYF. In DNA, the CDR3 is TGCAGTGCTCGCGGGGGGGCCGTAGGAGAGACCCAGTACTTC.

This clonotype was recorded once. The V call is TRBV25-1, the J call TRBJ2-1; 11 nucleotides align to TRBD2. V lost 3 bases to trimming and J lost 11 bases; unmatched junction nucleotides: 6. This CDR3 has 14 residues. Germline lookup yields CDR1 MGHDK and CDR2 SYGVNS. In DNA, the CDR3 is TGTGCCAGCAGTGAGAAGCTAGCGGGGGGCCAGCAGTTCTTC. As protein: CASSEKLAGGQQFF.

This clonotype has just one count. The genes are TRBV12-3 or TRBV12-4 and TRBJ2-3, with 8 bases fitting TRBD1. The CDR3 consists of 15 residues. Trimming took 3 bases from V and 8 from J; bases not matched to a gene: 10. CDR3 nucleotides: TGTGCCAGCAGTTTTCGCAGGGGGCAAGGAGTTACGCAGTATTTT. Protein sequence: CASSFRRGQGVTQYF.

The chain links TRBV27 to TRBJ1-4; 8 positions match TRBD1. The CDR3 runs 14 residues. Germline values: CDR1 MNHEY, CDR2 SMNVEV (reference sequence). V lost 5 bases, J lost 8 bases, and 7 bases stayed unmatched. Written as DNA, the CDR3 is TGTGCCAGCAGTACCGGACAGGGTGAAGAAAAACTGTTTTTT. Protein product: CASSTGQGEEKLFF.

This rearrangement joins TRBV11-2 to TRBJ2-1; perhaps TRBD2 as D (7 bases). Per germline, CDR1 SGHAT and CDR2 FQNNGV. V dropped 3 bases and J dropped 2 bases, with 17 bases sitting between them. The CDR3 covers 17 residues. The CDR3 reads CASSFNSGGGPYNEQFF. Here the CDR3 DNA reads TGTGCCAGCAGCTTCAACAGTGGGGGGGGCCCCTACAATGAGCAGTTCTTC.

The chain carries TRBV12-5 and TRBJ2-3; D remains ambiguous. This CDR3 region has 14 residues. Germline V gives CDR1 LGHNT, CDR2 FRNRAP. Trimming shortened V by 5 bases and J by 6 bases, and 15 bases separated the two germline ends. The CDR3 spells CASGTGLPGDTQYF. The CDR3 DNA is TGTGCTAGTGGTACTGGGTTACCCGGGGATACGCAGTATTTT. The whole variable domain, remainder taken from reference TRBV12-5 and TRBJ2-3, is DARVTQTPRHKVTEMGQEVTMRCQPILGHNTVFWYRQTMMQGLELLAYFRNRAPLDDSGMPKDRFSAEMPDATLATLKIQPSEPRDSAVYFCASGTGLPGDTQYFGPGTRLTVL.

The V call is TRBV12-3 or TRBV12-4, the J call TRBJ2-7; D tentatively fits TRBD1 or TRBD2 (5 bases each). The CDR3 spans 13 residues. Between the trimmed V and J ends, which lost 6 bases and 10 bases, there was a span of 19 bases. The CDR3 sequence: CASRHPIFGAQYF. As DNA, the CDR3 is TGTGCCAGCAGACATCCGATTTTCGGGGCCCAGTACTTC.

Ten or more counts support this clonotype. J is TRBJ2-3 and V is TRBV11-2; D perhaps matches TRBD1 (5 bases). The V gene lost 3 bases and the J gene lost 0 bases, with 10 bases spanning the gap. The CDR3 extends over 15 amino acids. Germline lookup yields CDR1 SGHAT and CDR2 FQNNGV. The CDR3 bases are TGTGCCAGCAGCTTTACCAGGGTTAGCACAGATACGCAGTATTTT. This encodes CASSFTRVSTDTQYF.

The chain has TRBV6-2 or TRBV6-3 and TRBJ1-5; 7 bases align to TRBD1. J lost 5 bases, V lost 2 bases, and 12 bases had no gene match. The germline CDR1 and CDR2 sequences are MNHEY and SVGEGT. The CDR3 runs 17 residues. The chain's CDR3 is CASSYAPTGVLYQPQHF. CDR3 in DNA: TGTGCCAGCAGTTACGCTCCAACAGGGGTTCTCTATCAGCCCCAGCATTTT.

Only a few counts were recorded for this clonotype. This chain links TRBV5-1 with TRBJ1-2, with a weak D call TRBD1 (5 bases). The germline V and J ends were trimmed by 7 bases and 5 bases, with 15 bases remaining between them. CDR1 is SGHRS and CDR2 is YFSETQ in the germline V gene. The CDR3 consists of 13 residues. The CDR3 protein is CASRQPGGYGYTF. Here the CDR3 DNA reads TGCGCCAGCCGACAGCCCGGAGGGTATGGCTACACCTTC.

This clonotype was observed a single time. The V call is TRBV7-2, the J call TRBJ1-2; 11 bases are shared with TRBD1. CDR1 and CDR2 (germline): SGHTA, FQGNSA. This CDR3 comprises 15 residues. V lost 5 bases and J lost 3; bases outside the gene matches: 5. CDR3 sequence: CASSEDRGLYYGYTF. CDR3 nucleotide sequence: TGTGCCAGCAGCGAGGACAGGGGGCTCTACTATGGCTACACCTTC.